The present entry profiles one T cell receptor (beta chain) with its context. Libraries were prepared by immunoSEQ multiplex PCR; TCRdb keeps only in-frame clonotypes and omits some of them. This sample yields approximately 60,000 clones, of which about 92% are seen a single time; about 0.21% belongs to the top ten. These data are taken from a study of T cell changes during pregnancy in multiple sclerosis. The germline gives CDR1 SGHAT, CDR2 FQNNGV. V was shortened by 1 base and J by 0 bases, with 7 bases between the two germline ends. The CDR3 has 15 amino acids. V usage is TRBV11-2 and J usage is TRBJ1-5; D unclear. The receptor was isolated from a female donor with multiple sclerosis, enrolled in a pregnancy study. The sample consisted of CD4+ T cells from peripheral blood mononuclear cells, taken in the second trimester of pregnancy. The CDR3 protein is CASSLGSVSNQPQHF. The CDR3 nucleotides are TGTGCCAGCAGCTTAGGGTCAGTTAGCAATCAGCCCCAGCATTTT.